The 27 T cell receptor beta chains reported below all come from one sample, sequenced in a study of cytomegalovirus exposure and HLA in healthy donors. The PCR had 60 Vbeta and 13 Jbeta primers. Measured with immunoSEQ multiplex PCR; TCRdb has only the in-frame clones, and not every one. The data show 100,000 or so clones, with under 85% seen just once and 8.6% held by the top ten. The sample was PBMCs. These receptors all come from a woman in her forties in good health and CMV-seropositive.

The chain couples TRBV6-5 to TRBJ2-7; TRBD1 might be the D (5 bases). The CDR3 loop spans 13 amino acids. Germline CDR1 and CDR2: MNHEY and SVGAGI. Trimming shortened V by 5 bases and J by 2 bases, and 10 bases separated the two germline ends. CDR3 protein: CASSRGQAYEQYF. The CDR3 DNA follows: TGTGCCAGCAGTCGCGGACAAGCCTACGAGCAGTACTTC.

The V gene is TRBV6-1, the J gene TRBJ2-7; D perhaps matches TRBD1 (6 bases). Germline V gene data show CDR1 as MNHNS and CDR2 as SASEGT. This CDR3 region has 13 residues. With 3 bases removed from V and 3 bases from J, the gap between germline ends came to 9 bases. Here the CDR3 DNA reads TGTGCCAGCAGTGAGCAACAGGGCTACGAGCAGTACTTC. This sequence encodes CASSEQQGYEQYF.

The chain carries TRBV2 and TRBJ2-3; D may be TRBD2 (5 bases). Germline V gene data show CDR1 as SNHLY and CDR2 as FYNNEI. V lost 5 bases and J lost 4, with 13 bases in between. This CDR3 comprises 14 residues. The CDR3 here is CASSTLRASDTQYF. The CDR3 nucleotides read TGTGCCAGCAGTACGTTGCGGGCTTCAGATACGCAGTATTTT.

This clone came up a few times. The V and J genes are TRBV27 and TRBJ1-4, with D possibly being TRBD1 (5 bases). Germline-derived CDR1 and CDR2 are MNHEY and SMNVEV (reference sequence). The CDR3 sequence is 15 residues long. CDR3 DNA sequence: TGTCTAAGTAAGAGGGAAGCGGGGGTAAATGAAAAACTGTTTTTT. Protein sequence: CLSKREAGVNEKLFF.

The chain couples TRBV2 to TRBJ1-6; 9 positions agree with TRBD1. V was clipped by 7 bases and J by 6 bases; unmatched bases: 7. The length of the CDR3 is 15 residues. Germline CDR1 is SNHLY and CDR2 is FYNNEI. CDR3 amino acids: CASTGTGWVNSPLHF. The CDR3 nucleotides read TGTGCCAGCACCGGGACAGGGTGGGTTAATTCACCCCTCCACTTT.

The gene calls are TRBV28 and TRBJ1-1; no definite D call. Germline CDR1 and CDR2: MDHEN and SYDVKM. V was pared by 2 bases and J by 5 bases, with 6 bases between. This CDR3 has 12 residues. DNA for the CDR3: TGTGCCAGCAGTTTACCCTTGACTGAAGCTTTCTTT. Translated, it gives CASSLPLTEAFF.

The rearrangement links TRBV2 to TRBJ2-1; 9 bases are shared with TRBD2. Germline V gene sequence: CDR1 SNHLY, CDR2 FYNNEI. This CDR3 is 16 amino acids long. V dropped 8 bases and J dropped 4; count of bases not matched to a gene: 12. As DNA, the CDR3 is TGTGCCAGCCACAGGGGACTAGCAGGCCGGTACAATGAGCAGTTCTTC. It is translated as CASHRGLAGRYNEQFF.

Written as DNA, the CDR3 is TGTGCCAGCAGCTCCAGGGATTTTGCGGGGGAGCTGTTTTTT. Translation gives CASSSRDFAGELFF. The gene calls are TRBV7-9 and TRBJ2-2, with TRBD1 as a possible D gene (5 bases). Trimming removed 4 bases at V and 8 bases at J, with 14 bases between. CDR1 is SEHNR and CDR2 is FQNEAQ in the germline V gene (reference sequence). CDR3 size: 14 residues.

This rearrangement joins TRBV13 to TRBJ2-1; no clear D gene. The CDR3 consists of 13 residues. From germline, CDR1 is PRHDT and CDR2 FYEKMQ (reference sequence). Trimming cost V 2 bases and J 12 bases, with 14 bases left between them. The CDR3 here is CASSLSRGERQFF. CDR3 DNA: TGTGCCAGCAGCTTATCAAGAGGAGAAAGGCAGTTCTTC. Complete variable domain (other parts from reference TRBV13 and TRBJ2-1): AAGVIQSPRHLIKEKRETATLKCYPIPRHDTVYWYQQGPGQDPQFLISFYEKMQSDKGSIPDRFSAQQFSDYHSELNMSSLELGDSALYFCASSLSRGERQFFGPGTRLTVL.

This chain uses TRBV5-1 with TRBJ1-4; TRBD1 aligns across 9 bases. The CDR3 covers 14 residues. V lost 2 bases to trimming and J lost 8 bases; unmatched junction nucleotides: 4. Germline loops: CDR1 SGHRS, CDR2 YFSETQ. CDR3 DNA: TGCGCCAGCAGCTTCGGGACAGGGTACGAAAAACTGTTTTTT. This gives the protein CASSFGTGYEKLFF.

The chain couples TRBV6-6 to TRBJ2-2; D might be TRBD1 (5 bases). V lost 2 bases and J 4 bases, leaving 11 bases between the germline ends. Germline lookup yields CDR1 MNHNY and CDR2 SVGAGI (reference sequence). The CDR3 is 15 residues long. The CDR3 DNA is TGTGCCAGCAGTTACGGGCAGGGTAGCACCGGGGAGCTGTTTTTT. Amino acid sequence: CASSYGQGSTGELFF.

The chain employs TRBV21-1 and TRBJ2-4; the listed D gene, TRBD2, was not tested against the DNA. TRBV21-1 has pseudogene status. The CDR3 runs to 15 residues. The CDR3 protein is CASSQRPKAKNIQYF. CDR3 coding DNA: TGTGCCAGCAGCCAGAGGCCCAAAGCCAAAAACATTCAGTACTTC.

The chain couples TRBV7-2 to TRBJ2-1; 8 nucleotides line up with TRBD2. CDR3 length: 14 residues. V lost 8 bases, J lost 6 bases, and 9 bases stayed unmatched. The V gene's germline CDR1 is SGHTA and CDR2 FQGNSA. CDR3 bases: TGTGCCAGCTCCCCATGGACTAGCCTCAATGAGCAGTTCTTC. It yields the protein CASSPWTSLNEQFF.

The CDR3 DNA is TGTGCCAGCAGCTACGTAGCGGGACCCTACGAGCAGTACTTC. Its protein product is CASSYVAGPYEQYF. V gene TRBV5-4 combines with J gene TRBJ2-7, with 8 bases lining up with TRBD2. CDR1 and CDR2 (germline): SGHNT, YYREEE (reference sequence). CDR3 length equals 14 residues. Unmatched junction bases numbered 4, after V lost 3 bases and J lost 2 bases. The entire variable domain, with the rest obtained from reference TRBV5-4 and TRBJ2-7, is as follows: ETGVTQSPTHLIKTRGQQVTLRCSSQSGHNTVSWYQQALGQGPQFIFQYYREEENGRGNFPPRFSGLQFPNYSSELNVNALELDDSALYLCASSYVAGPYEQYFGPGTRLTVT.

This chain connects TRBV28 to TRBJ2-1, with D maybe TRBD1 (5 bases). Germline V gene data show CDR1 as MDHEN and CDR2 as SYDVKM. CDR3 size: 12 residues. Trimming removed 7 bases from V and 3 bases from J, with 7 bases in between. The DNA of the CDR3 is TGTGCCAGCACAGGGCACTACAATGAGCAGTTCTTC. It is translated as CASTGHYNEQFF.

The genes are TRBV27 and TRBJ2-2, with TRBD2 matching 7 bases. The CDR3 is 16 residues long. The germline V gene encodes CDR1 MNHEY and CDR2 SMNVEV (reference sequence). Trimming removed 2 bases from V and 6 bases from J; junction bases left unmatched: 9. The CDR3 DNA is TGTGCCAGCAGTTTAGGATATGCGGGGGTAGCCGGGGAGCTGTTTTTT. Residues: CASSLGYAGVAGELFF.

The chain carries TRBV28 and TRBJ1-2, with 11 bases matching TRBD1. The CDR3 contains 17 residues. The J segment lost 5 bases and the V segment lost 5 bases, leaving 13 bases of the junction unmatched. Germline V CDR1 and CDR2: MDHEN, SYDVKM. The CDR3 is CASSLGTGGTVGYGYTF. The CDR3 nucleotides are TGTGCCAGCAGTCTCGGGACAGGGGGTACTGTGGGGTATGGCTACACCTTC.

The table lists this clone with a count of one. This sequence joins TRBV1 and TRBJ1-1; the table's TRBD1 call for D was not verified on the DNA. TRBV1 is annotated as a pseudogene. This CDR3 has 14 amino acids. CDR3 coding DNA: TGCACCAGCAGCCAACACCGGGACAGGGGACTAGCTTTCTTT. Its translation is CTSSQHRDRGLAFF.

This clone has a handful of counts. The V and J genes are TRBV27 and TRBJ2-1; D ambiguous. The V end lost 0 bases, the J end lost 12 bases, and 12 bases lay between the germline ends. Germline V gene sequence: CDR1 MNHEY, CDR2 SMNVEV (reference sequence). The CDR3 length is 13 residues. This CDR3 reads CASSLSSGASQFF. In nucleotides, the CDR3 is TGTGCCAGCAGTTTATCTTCCGGTGCGTCGCAGTTCTTC.

The chain links TRBV2 to TRBJ2-5; TRBD1 matches 7 bases. CDR1 is SNHLY and CDR2 is FYNNEI in the germline V gene. The CDR3 has 14 amino acids. After removal of 8 bases from V and 5 bases from J, the junction contained 11 bases not matched to a gene. This CDR3 reads CASSETRGLETQYF. CDR3 nucleotides: TGTGCCAGCTCTGAGACAAGGGGGCTGGAGACCCAGTACTTC.

The chain links TRBV4-1 to TRBJ1-1, with D uncertain. CDR1 MGHRA and CDR2 YSYEKL come from the germline V gene. The CDR3 has 16 amino acids. Trimming cost V 1 base and J 1 base, with 13 bases left between them. The CDR3, as DNA: TGCGCCAGCAGCCAAGGCGCCCTGGTTGAGAACACTGAAGCTTTCTTT. This sequence encodes CASSQGALVENTEAFF.

V gene TRBV15 combines with J gene TRBJ1-5; D remains unclear. Deletions cut 1 base from V and 5 bases from J, with 18 bases between. This CDR3 has 17 residues. Germline lookup yields CDR1 LNHNV and CDR2 YYDKDF (reference sequence). CDR3 bases: TGTGCCACCAGCAGAGTAATACCGCGCAGGCCTGATCAGCCCCAGCATTTT. Translating gives CATSRVIPRRPDQPQHF.

This chain connects TRBV28 to TRBJ2-2; the D gene is possibly TRBD2 (5 bases). V was shortened by 7 bases and J by 4 bases, with 16 bases between the two germline ends. The CDR3 totals 15 residues. The germline V gene encodes CDR1 MDHEN and CDR2 SYDVKM. The CDR3 region has the DNA TGTGCCAGCACCCAACGGGATTTTTCCACCGGGGAGCTGTTTTTT. Residues: CASTQRDFSTGELFF.

This rearrangement joins TRBV7-2 to TRBJ1-1, with D uncertain. Trimming removed 6 bases from V and 5 bases from J, with 22 bases in between. Looked up from germline, CDR1 is SGHTA and CDR2 is FQGNSA. The CDR3 contains 16 residues. CDR3 sequence (DNA): TGTGCCAGCAGACCCGATTGGTGGGGAGAGGGTACTGAAGCTTTCTTT. Protein: CASRPDWWGEGTEAFF.

V is TRBV5-1 and J is TRBJ1-2, with a possible D match to TRBD1 (5 bases). This CDR3 spans 16 amino acids. The V gene's germline CDR1 is SGHRS and CDR2 YFSETQ. The V gene lost 0 bases and the J gene lost 6 bases, with 18 bases spanning the gap. CDR3: CASSLDYRQGVHGYTF. In DNA form, the CDR3 reads TGCGCCAGCAGCTTGGATTACCGGCAAGGGGTGCATGGCTACACCTTC. The variable domain in full, with the rest retrieved from reference TRBV5-1 and TRBJ1-2, is KAGVTQTPRYLIKTRGQQVTLSCSPISGHRSVSWYQQTPGQGLQFLFEYFSETQRNKGNFPGRFSGRQFSNSRSEMNVSTLELGDSALYLCASSLDYRQGVHGYTFGSGTRLTVV.

The chain joins TRBV18 to TRBJ1-3, with D unclear. The germline V gene encodes CDR1 KGHSH and CDR2 LQKENI. Trimming removed 2 bases at V and 2 bases at J, with 7 bases between. The CDR3 contains 14 residues. CDR3 region: CASSPLGTGNTIYF. In DNA form, the CDR3 reads TGTGCCAGCTCACCATTGGGCACTGGAAACACCATATATTTT.

The chain combines TRBV15 with TRBJ1-2; 8 bases agree with TRBD1. The CDR3 has 16 amino acids. V shed 2 bases and J 4 bases; nucleotides not matched to a gene: 9. Per germline, CDR1 LNHNV and CDR2 YYDKDF (reference sequence). The CDR3 protein is CATSRFSGQGAYGYTF. The CDR3 nucleotides read TGTGCCACCAGCAGATTTTCCGGACAGGGCGCCTATGGCTACACCTTC.